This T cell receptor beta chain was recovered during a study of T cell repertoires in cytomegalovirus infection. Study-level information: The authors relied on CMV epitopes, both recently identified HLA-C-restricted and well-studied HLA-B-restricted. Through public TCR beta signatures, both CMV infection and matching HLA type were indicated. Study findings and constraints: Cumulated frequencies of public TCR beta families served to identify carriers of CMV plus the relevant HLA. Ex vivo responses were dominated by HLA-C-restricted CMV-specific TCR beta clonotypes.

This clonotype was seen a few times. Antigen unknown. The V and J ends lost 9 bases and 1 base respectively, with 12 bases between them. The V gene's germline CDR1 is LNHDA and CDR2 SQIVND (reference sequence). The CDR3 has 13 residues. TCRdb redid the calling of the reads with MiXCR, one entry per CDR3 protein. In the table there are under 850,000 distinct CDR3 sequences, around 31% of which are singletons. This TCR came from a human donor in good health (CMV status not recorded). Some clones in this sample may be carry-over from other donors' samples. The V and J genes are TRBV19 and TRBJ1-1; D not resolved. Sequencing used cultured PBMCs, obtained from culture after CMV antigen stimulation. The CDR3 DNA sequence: TGTGCCAGCGGGCTGCGGAGGAACACTGAAGCTTTCTTT. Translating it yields CASGLRRNTEAFF.